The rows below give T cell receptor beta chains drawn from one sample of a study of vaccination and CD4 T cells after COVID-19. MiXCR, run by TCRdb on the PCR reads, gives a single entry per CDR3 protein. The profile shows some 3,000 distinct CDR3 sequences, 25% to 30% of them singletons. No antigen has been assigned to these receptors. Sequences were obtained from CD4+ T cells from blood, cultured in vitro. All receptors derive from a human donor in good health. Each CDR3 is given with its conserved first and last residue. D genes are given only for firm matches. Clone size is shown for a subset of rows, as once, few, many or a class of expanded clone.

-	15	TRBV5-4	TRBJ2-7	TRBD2	CASSPTSTSAYEQYF	TGTGCCAGCAGCCCGACCAGTACTAGCGCCTACGAGCAGTACTTC
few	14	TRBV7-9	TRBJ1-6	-	CASSPSPNNSPLHF	TGTGCCAGCAGCCCTTCCCCGAATAATTCACCCCTCCACTTT
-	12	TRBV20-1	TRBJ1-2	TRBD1	CSAVDRANGYTF	TGCAGTGCTGTAGACAGGGCTAATGGCTACACCTTC
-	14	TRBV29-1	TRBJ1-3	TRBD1	CSAGTGLPGNTIYF	TGCAGCGCCGGGACAGGGCTCCCTGGAAACACCATATATTTT
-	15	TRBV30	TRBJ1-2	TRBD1	CAFSGVQGGSKGYTF	TGTGCCTTCTCGGGGGTGCAGGGGGGCTCTAAGGGCTACACCTTC
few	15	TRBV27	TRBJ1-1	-	CASSLSSRWYTEAFF	TGTGCCAGCAGTTTATCATCGAGATGGTACACTGAAGCTTTCTTT
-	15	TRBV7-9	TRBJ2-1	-	CASSPGRASYNEQFF	TGTGCCAGCAGCCCGGGCCGAGCCTCCTACAATGAGCAGTTCTTC
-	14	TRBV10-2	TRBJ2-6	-	CASRRGSGANVLTF	TGCGCCAGCAGGCGCGGCTCTGGGGCCAACGTCCTGACTTTC
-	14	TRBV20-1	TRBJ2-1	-	CSAAWPQGVDEQFF	TGCAGTGCTGCCTGGCCCCAGGGAGTTGATGAGCAGTTCTTC
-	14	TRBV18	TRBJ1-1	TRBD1	CASSPGQPRTEAFF	TGTGCCAGCTCGCCGGGACAGCCGAGGACTGAAGCTTTCTTT
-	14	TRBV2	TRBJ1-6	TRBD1	CASSRDSSIEALHF	TGTGCCAGCAGTCGGGACAGTTCGATAGAGGCCCTCCACTTT
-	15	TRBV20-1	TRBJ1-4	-	CSARGHGATNEKLFF	TGCAGTGCTAGAGGACACGGAGCAACTAATGAAAAACTGTTTTTT
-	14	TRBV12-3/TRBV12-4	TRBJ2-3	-	CASSFSGSTDTQYF	TGTGCCAGCAGTTTCTCAGGTAGCACAGATACGCAGTATTTT
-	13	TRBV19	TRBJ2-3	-	CASSYRWRDTQYF	TGTGCCAGTAGCTATAGGTGGCGCGATACGCAGTATTTT
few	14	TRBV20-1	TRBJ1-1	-	CSARATAGNTEAFF	TGCAGTGCTAGAGCCACAGCGGGGAACACTGAAGCTTTCTTT
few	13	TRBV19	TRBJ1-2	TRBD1	CASSTGTGYGYTF	TGTGCCAGTAGTACCGGGACAGGGTATGGCTACACCTTC
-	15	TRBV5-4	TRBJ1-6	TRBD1	CASSLHGQGQPPLHF	TGTGCCAGCAGCTTGCACGGACAGGGTCAACCACCCCTCCACTTT
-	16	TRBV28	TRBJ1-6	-	CASSPTGLSYNSPLHF	TGTGCCAGCAGTCCTACAGGGTTATCCTATAATTCACCCCTCCACTTT
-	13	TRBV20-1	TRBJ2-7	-	CSASRQVGVEQYF	TGCAGTGCTAGTCGGCAGGTTGGGGTCGAGCAGTACTTC
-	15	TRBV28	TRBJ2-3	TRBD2	CASSFASGSTDTQYF	TGTGCCAGCAGTTTTGCTAGCGGCAGCACAGATACGCAGTATTTT
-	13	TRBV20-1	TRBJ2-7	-	CSAPRAETYEQYF	TGCAGTGCTCCCCGGGCCGAGACCTACGAGCAGTACTTC
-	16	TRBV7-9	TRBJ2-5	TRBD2	CASTLLGGDIQETQYF	TGTGCCAGCACCCTCTTGGGAGGGGATATCCAAGAGACCCAGTACTTC
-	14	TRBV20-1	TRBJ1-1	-	CSARDRRGSTEAFF	TGCAGTGCTAGAGATCGGAGGGGCTCCACTGAAGCTTTCTTT
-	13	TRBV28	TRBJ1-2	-	CASSLLIGDGYTF	TGTGCCAGCAGTTTATTAATTGGGGATGGCTACACCTTC
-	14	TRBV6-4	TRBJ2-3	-	CASSEGISTDTQYF	TGTGCCAGCAGTGAGGGAATAAGCACAGATACGCAGTATTTT
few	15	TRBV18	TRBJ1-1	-	CASSPYAVMNTEAFF	TGTGCCAGCTCACCATATGCGGTCATGAACACTGAAGCTTTCTTT
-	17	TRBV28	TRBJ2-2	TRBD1	CASSLTGTGVGTGELFF	TGTGCCAGCAGTTTAACGGGGACAGGGGTTGGCACCGGGGAGCTGTTTTTT
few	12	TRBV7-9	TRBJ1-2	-	CASTLMPDGYTF	TGTGCCAGCACCCTAATGCCCGACGGCTACACCTTC
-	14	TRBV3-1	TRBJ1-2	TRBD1	CASSLRQGSYGYTF	TGTGCCAGCAGCCTCCGACAGGGTTCATATGGCTACACCTTC
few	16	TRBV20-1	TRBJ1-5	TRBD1	CSARDRTGDSNQPQHF	TGCAGTGCTAGAGATCGTACAGGGGATAGCAATCAGCCCCAGCATTTT
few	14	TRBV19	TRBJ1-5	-	CASSIDGGNQPQHF	TGTGCCAGTAGTATAGATGGGGGCAATCAGCCCCAGCATTTT
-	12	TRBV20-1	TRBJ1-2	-	CSAAPGTLRHTF	TGCAGTGCGGCTCCGGGAACCCTACGACACACCTTC
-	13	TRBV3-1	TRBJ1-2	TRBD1	CASSPTGPYGYTF	TGTGCCAGCAGCCCGACAGGGCCGTATGGCTACACCTTC
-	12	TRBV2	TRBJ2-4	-	CAGGSEKNIQYF	TGTGCCGGGGGGTCAGAGAAAAACATTCAGTACTTC
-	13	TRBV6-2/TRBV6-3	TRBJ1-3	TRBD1	CARRQGSDGTIYF	TGTGCCAGACGACAGGGCTCGGACGGCACCATATATTTT
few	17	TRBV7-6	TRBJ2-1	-	CASSPSRTVSSYNEQFF	TGTGCCAGCAGCCCCTCCCGGACTGTGAGCTCCTACAATGAGCAGTTCTTC
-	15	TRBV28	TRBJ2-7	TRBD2	CASIPTPSGTYEQYF	TGTGCCAGCATACCGACTCCTAGCGGGACCTACGAGCAGTACTTC
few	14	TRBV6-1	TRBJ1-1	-	CASSQGGGYTEAFF	TGTGCCAGCAGCCAGGGAGGGGGGTACACTGAAGCTTTCTTT
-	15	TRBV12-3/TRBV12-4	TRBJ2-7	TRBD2	CASSSGLAGSGEQYF	TGTGCCAGCAGTTCCGGACTAGCGGGATCAGGGGAGCAGTACTTC
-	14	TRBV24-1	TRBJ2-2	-	CATSVVGDTGELFF	TGTGCCACCAGTGTAGTAGGGGATACCGGGGAGCTGTTTTTT
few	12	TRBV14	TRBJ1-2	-	CASSQGFYGYTF	TGTGCCAGCAGCCAAGGATTCTATGGCTACACCTTC
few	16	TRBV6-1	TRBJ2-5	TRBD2	CASSVGTSGGQETQYF	TGTGCCAGCAGTGTGGGGACTAGCGGGGGTCAAGAGACCCAGTACTTC
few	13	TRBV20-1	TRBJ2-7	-	CSPRTSAIYEQYF	TGCAGTCCCCGGACTTCGGCTATTTACGAGCAGTACTTC
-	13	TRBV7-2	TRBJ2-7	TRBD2	CASSPRGGYEQYF	TGTGCCAGCAGCCCTCGGGGGGGCTACGAGCAGTACTTC
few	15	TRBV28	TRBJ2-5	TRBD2	CASSTVGGSRETQYF	TGTGCCAGCAGTACCGTGGGGGGGTCTCGGGAGACCCAGTACTTC
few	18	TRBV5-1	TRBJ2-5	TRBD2	CASSTPRRESGYQETQYF	TGCGCCAGCAGCACCCCCCGGCGGGAGAGTGGGTACCAAGAGACCCAGTACTTC
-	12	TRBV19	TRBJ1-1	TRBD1	CASTRDSIRAFF	TGTGCCAGTACCCGGGACAGCATACGAGCTTTCTTT
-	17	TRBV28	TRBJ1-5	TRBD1	CASSLYRGQYSNQPQHF	TGTGCCAGCAGTTTATACAGGGGACAATATAGCAATCAGCCCCAGCATTTT
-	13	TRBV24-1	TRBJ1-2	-	CAPLEKAFYGYTF	TGTGCACCTTTAGAAAAGGCGTTCTATGGCTACACCTTC
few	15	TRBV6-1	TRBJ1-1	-	CASNLRLGWNTEAFF	TGTGCCAGCAATCTTAGGCTGGGTTGGAACACTGAAGCTTTCTTT
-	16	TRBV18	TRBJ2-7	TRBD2	CASSPFGASGAYEQYF	TGTGCCAGCTCACCGTTTGGGGCTAGCGGGGCCTACGAGCAGTACTTC
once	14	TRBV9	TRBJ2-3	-	CASSVGAGTDTQYF	TGTGCCAGCAGCGTAGGAGCAGGCACAGATACGCAGTATTTT
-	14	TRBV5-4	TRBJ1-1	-	CASSSEFSDTEAFF	TGTGCCAGCAGCTCCGAATTTTCGGACACTGAAGCTTTCTTT
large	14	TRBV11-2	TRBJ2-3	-	CASSTRLSGDTQYF	TGTGCCAGCAGCACAAGACTAAGTGGAGATACGCAGTATTTT
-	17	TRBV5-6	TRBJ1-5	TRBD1	CASSLFQGALVVQPQHF	TGTGCCAGCAGCTTGTTTCAGGGGGCTCTAGTAGTTCAGCCCCAGCATTTT
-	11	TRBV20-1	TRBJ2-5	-	CSARVVETQYF	TGCAGTGCTAGGGTCGTAGAGACCCAGTACTTC